Listed here is a single T cell receptor beta chain. Its antigen is not identified. Germline assignment: CDR1 SGHTA and CDR2 FQGNSA. This CDR3 has 13 amino acids. These data are taken from a study of monozygotic twins with inflammatory bowel disease. Overall study findings and caveats: Using the inverse Simpson index, IBD patients had lower TCRbeta diversity than healthy co-twins.

TCRdb re-called the 5' RACE reads and gives one entry per CDR3 protein, without DNA. The sample data list fewer than 350,000 distinct CDR3 sequences. This chain uses TRBV7-2 with TRBJ1-1; the D call from TCRdb, TRBD1, cannot be confirmed without DNA. The sample was blood. The receptor comes from a human donor with ulcerative colitis or Crohn's disease, or a healthy co-twin of an affected twin (not recorded which). CDR3 residues: CASSRGQDTEAFF.